This T cell receptor beta chain was documented in a study of shared clonotypes between healthy human individuals (dated by TCRdb to the early 2020s). Background on the whole study: A couple of women and three men aged 18 to 49 years were included in the cohort. Different laboratories and diverse techniques were used to prepare libraries and sequence TCR repertoires, to increase sequencing depth and limit assay-specific biases. The study deeply sequenced blood TCR repertoires of five healthy adults to estimate repertoire size and the extent of clonotype sharing between individuals. Leukapheresis yielded between about 0.94 and 10 billion PBMCs per donor. For each donor, three plates each were used for CD4 naive and CD4 memory, two plates were used for CD8 naive, and one plate was used for CD8 memory. The research as a whole found: Based on pairwise subsampling, the degree of clonotype sharing among donors was expected to be affected by sequencing depth. Compared with non-shared clonotypes, clonotypes shared by all four sorted-subset donors had higher generation probabilities. Even with the large sequencing depth, rarefaction of the sorted-subset datasets indicated that sequencing was incomplete. Naive subsets generally had larger estimated clonotype richness than memory subsets. The small number of donors limited the genetic and exposure-history diversity represented. Sampling was limited to blood, and TCR repertoires in tissue likely differ from TCR repertoires in blood. Roughly 5% of naive CD4, roughly 3.6% of naive CD8, approximately 2% of memory CD4, and less than 0.45% of memory CD8 clonotypes were shared across a few donors.

CD8 naive samples consisted of CD45RO-negative cells that were positively selected for CCR7, yielding a CD45RA+CCR7+ population without TemRA cells. Donors were healthy HIV-negative adults with no recently reported acute infections or vaccinations. Every donor was a Caucasian adult residing in Nashville, Tennessee, USA. After blood collection by leukapheresis, PBMCs were isolated using Ficoll-Histopaque density gradient centrifugation and then cryopreserved in the vapor phase of liquid nitrogen. Purity and quantity of every magnetically sorted T cell population were checked by analytical flow cytometry. Genomic DNA was isolated from every sorted fraction and measured by UV absorbance on a Nanodrop 2000c. With respect to this clone: Which antigen it targets is not known. No base quality values were provided; no much bigger clone lies one nucleotide off.

Sequences MNHEY (CDR1) and SVGAGI (CDR2) are obtained from the germline V gene. Including cysteine and phenylalanine, the CDR3 has 14 amino acids. Just CDR3 DNA is preserved here, 42 bases in frame from base 1. V sheds 5 bases and J sheds 1 base, leaving 11 bases between their ends. Using the deep immunoSEQ assay, multiplex PCR amplified TCR CDR3 regions from genomic DNA. Genomic DNA extracted from each cell subset was distributed evenly over all wells of several immunoSEQ 96-well plates, and each plate served as one replicate. For sorted subsets, roughly 200 ng genomic DNA, equal to 25,000 to 35,000 T cell genomes, was loaded into each replicate PCR. The purified libraries were quantified using a Qubit 3.0 fluorometer, sized with a Bioanalyzer 2100, and then quantified again using the KAPA Library Quantification kit. Every immunoSEQ 96-well plate was sequenced on a separate single-read 150-cycle Illumina NextSeq 550 flow cell. Per the original workflow: Because only junctional sequences without quality scores were contained in the immunoSEQ output, filtering matching that applied to full-length reads could not be performed. Sequences were annotated with PyIR, a Python wrapper for IgBLAST v1.9, and V/J genes and CDR3 were assigned using IMGT germline references. Reads were removed for weak V/J assignments (E-value above 1e-6), missing CDR3, stop codons, out-of-frame junctions, or ambiguous translated residues. V3J clonotypes were defined as sequences sharing an identical inferred V gene, J gene, and CDR3 amino acid sequence. To compute the percentage overlap between repertoires, the number of shared unique clonotypes was divided by the size of the smaller repertoire. Richness of each repertoire was evaluated using RTK rarefaction, the Chao1 estimator, and Recon v2.1 estimates of unobserved clonotypes. Generation probabilities were computed with OLGA for all TCRbeta clonotypes obtained by the gDNA method from four donors. TCRdb obtained this table from immuneACCESS and retained in-frame rearrangements with V and J assigned. These tables miss some clones; where compared with another copy, unresolved V genes account for less than half of the shortfall, and the remainder is unexplained. That table furnishes V, J and clone size, whereas the DNA furnished D and trimming. The sample records roughly 810,000 clones, about 97% of which are singletons. The ten top clones hold less than 0.25% of the sample.

Material for sequencing was naive CD8+ T cells sorted from blood. This sample's cell subset or site label indicates: CD45RA+CCR7+. The source of this sequence is a man under 40 in good health. The chain employs TRBV6-5 and TRBJ1-1; no D gene call is confident. The base sequence is TGTGCCAGCAGTAATGGAGGACCGAACACTGAAGCTTTCTTT. Translated, it reads CASSNGGPNTEAFF.